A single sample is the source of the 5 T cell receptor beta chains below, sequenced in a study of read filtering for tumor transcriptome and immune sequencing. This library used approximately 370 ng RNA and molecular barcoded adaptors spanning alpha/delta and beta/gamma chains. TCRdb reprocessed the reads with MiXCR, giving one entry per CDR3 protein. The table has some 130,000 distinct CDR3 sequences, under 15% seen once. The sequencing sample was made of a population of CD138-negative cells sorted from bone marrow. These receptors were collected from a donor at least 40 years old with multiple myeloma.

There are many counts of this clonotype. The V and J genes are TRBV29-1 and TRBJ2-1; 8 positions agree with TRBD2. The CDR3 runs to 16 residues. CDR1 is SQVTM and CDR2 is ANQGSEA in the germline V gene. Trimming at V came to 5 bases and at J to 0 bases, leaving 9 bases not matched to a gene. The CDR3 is CSVPRHGRASYNEQFF. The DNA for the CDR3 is TGCAGCGTTCCCCGGCACGGGAGGGCCTCCTACAATGAGCAGTTCTTC.

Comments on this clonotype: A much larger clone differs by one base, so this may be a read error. The CDR3 sequence: CASSGAGQGATGELSF. The CDR3 DNA follows: TGTGCCAGCAGTGGGGCGGGACAGGGGGCGACCGGGGAGCTGTCTTTT. The V and J genes are TRBV6-1 and TRBJ2-2; 12 nucleotides line up with TRBD1. The CDR3 has 16 amino acids. Germline V CDR1 and CDR2: MNHNS, SASEGT.

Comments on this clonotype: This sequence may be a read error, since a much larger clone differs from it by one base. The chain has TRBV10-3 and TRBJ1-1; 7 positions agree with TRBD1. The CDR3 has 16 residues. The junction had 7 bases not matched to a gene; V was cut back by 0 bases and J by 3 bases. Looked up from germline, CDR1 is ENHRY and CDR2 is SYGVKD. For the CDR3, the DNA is TGTGCCATCAGTGAGTCCCCTACAGGGGAGGACACTGAAGCTTTCTTT. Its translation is CAISESPTGEDTEAFF.

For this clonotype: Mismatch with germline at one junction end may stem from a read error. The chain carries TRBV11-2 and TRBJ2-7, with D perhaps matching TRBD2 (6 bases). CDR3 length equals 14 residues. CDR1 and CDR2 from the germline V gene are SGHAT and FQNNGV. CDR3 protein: CASSPDYGGVEQYF. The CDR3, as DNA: TGCGCCAGCAGCCCGGACTACGGGGGAGTCGAGCAGTACTTC.

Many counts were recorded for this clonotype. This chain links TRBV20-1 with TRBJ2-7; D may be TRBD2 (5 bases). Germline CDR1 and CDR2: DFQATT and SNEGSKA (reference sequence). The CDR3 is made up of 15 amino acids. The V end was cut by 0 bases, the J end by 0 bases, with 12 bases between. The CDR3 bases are TGCAGTGCTAGAGACCCTGGGAGAAGCTCCTACGAGCAGTACTTC. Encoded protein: CSARDPGRSSYEQYF.